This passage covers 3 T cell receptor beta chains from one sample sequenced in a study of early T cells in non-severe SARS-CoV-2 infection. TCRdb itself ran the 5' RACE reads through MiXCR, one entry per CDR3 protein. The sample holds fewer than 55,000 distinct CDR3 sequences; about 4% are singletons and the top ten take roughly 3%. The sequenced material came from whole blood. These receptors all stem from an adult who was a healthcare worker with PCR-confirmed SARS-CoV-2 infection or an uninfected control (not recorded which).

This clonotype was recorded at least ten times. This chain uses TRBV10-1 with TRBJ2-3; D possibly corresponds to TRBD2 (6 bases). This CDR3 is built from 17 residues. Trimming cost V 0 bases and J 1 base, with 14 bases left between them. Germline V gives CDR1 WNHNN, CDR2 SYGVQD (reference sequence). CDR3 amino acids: CASSESMMASGTDTQYF. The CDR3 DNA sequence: TGCGCCAGCAGTGAGTCGATGATGGCTAGCGGCACAGATACGCAGTATTTT.

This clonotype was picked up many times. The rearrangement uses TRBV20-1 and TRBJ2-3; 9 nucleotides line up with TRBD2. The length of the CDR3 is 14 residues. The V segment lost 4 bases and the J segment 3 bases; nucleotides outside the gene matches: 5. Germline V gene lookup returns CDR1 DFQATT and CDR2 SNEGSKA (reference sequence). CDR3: CSAKLAGRTDTQYF. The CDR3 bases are TGCAGTGCTAAACTAGCGGGTAGGACAGATACGCAGTATTTT.

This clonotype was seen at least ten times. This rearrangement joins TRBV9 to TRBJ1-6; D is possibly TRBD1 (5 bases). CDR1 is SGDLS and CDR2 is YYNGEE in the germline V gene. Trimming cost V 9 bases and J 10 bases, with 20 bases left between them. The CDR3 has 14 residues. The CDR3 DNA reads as TGTGCCACCTCATCCGGGGCCCCTTCATCACCCCTCCACTTT. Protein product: CATSSGAPSSPLHF.